This T cell receptor (beta chain) was captured by sequencing in a study of OX40 agonist ivuxolimab in advanced cancers. Study overall: Every 2 weeks, patients got intravenous ivuxolimab at one of six dose levels (0.01-10 mg/kg).

Findings and limits, study-wide: CD4+ and CD8+ blood T cells expanded clonally by week 6 at 0.1 to 3.0 mg/kg.

Assay: immunoSEQ multiplex PCR; the TCRdb copy retains only in-frame clones and omits some. The table includes under 15,000 clones, approximately 85% detected once. As concerns this clone: Its antigen is unknown.

The sequencing here drew on CD4+ or CD8+ T cells sorted from blood, taken in a trial of the OX40 agonist ivuxolimab. The receptor was isolated from an adult with an advanced solid tumor such as melanoma, head and neck, liver or kidney cancer.

The chain's CDR3 is CASSLTAGGHTEAFF. For the CDR3, the DNA is TGTGCCAGCAGCTTAACGGCAGGGGGCCACACTGAAGCTTTCTTT. The genes are TRBV7-3 and TRBJ1-1; the match to TRBD1 covers 8 bases. In germline, CDR1 is SGHTA, CDR2 FQGTGA. This CDR3 is built from 15 residues. The V and J ends lost 0 bases and 3 bases, in that order; junction bases with no gene match: 3.